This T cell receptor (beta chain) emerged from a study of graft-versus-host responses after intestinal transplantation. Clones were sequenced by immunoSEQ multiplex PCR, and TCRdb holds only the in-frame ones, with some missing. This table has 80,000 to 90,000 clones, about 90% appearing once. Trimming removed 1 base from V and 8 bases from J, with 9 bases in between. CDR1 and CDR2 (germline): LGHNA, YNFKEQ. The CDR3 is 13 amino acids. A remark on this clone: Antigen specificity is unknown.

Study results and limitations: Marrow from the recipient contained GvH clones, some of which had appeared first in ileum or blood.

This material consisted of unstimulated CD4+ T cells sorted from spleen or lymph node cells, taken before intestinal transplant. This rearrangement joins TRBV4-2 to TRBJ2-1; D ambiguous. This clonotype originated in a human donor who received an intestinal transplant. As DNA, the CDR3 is TGTGCCAGCAGCCAAGTTGGAGCCTATGAGCAGTTCTTC. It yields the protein CASSQVGAYEQFF.